Reported below is one T cell receptor beta chain. Its antigen is still unknown. Base-call qualities are not available, and no considerably larger clone is one nucleotide away. These data originate in a study of early T cells in non-severe SARS-CoV-2 infection listed by TCRdb under 2021. Regarding the complete study: Because TCR sequencing relied on bulk RNA taken from unsorted whole blood, pairing of alpha and beta chains was not possible. Broader findings and caveats from the paper: VDJdb matching was skewed toward anti-spike CD8 responses, so virus-specific expansions were likely underestimated and private and CD4 specificities were missed.

Receptor libraries were prepared by 5' RACE. TCRdb records NextSeq 500 as the sequencer. In the TCR library protocol, unique molecular identifiers were attached to individual cDNA molecules to correct for PCR bias and sequencing error. Both TCR alpha and beta chains were sequenced, and tight co-correlation was observed between alpha and beta sequence abundances in each sample. In the paper's pipeline: Decombinator V4 was used to perform V gene, J gene and CDR3 annotation of TCR sequences. Expanded TCRs were defined as changing significantly between any two time points under a Poisson model with p below 0.0001. TCR abundances were normalised to the total number of TCRs sequenced per sample and expressed as counts per million. TRAV1-2 paired with TRAJ12, TRAJ20 or TRAJ33 defined MAIT TCRs, while TRAV10 paired with TRAJ18 defined iNKT TCRs. A search of VDJdb, accessed on 1 November 2021, was run for TCRs annotated to CMV, EBV and SARS-CoV-2, with TCRs annotated for multiple antigens excluded. Using fastp at Q25 and MiXCR, TCRdb reprocessed the public reads and kept productive beta chains. Rows are combined by CDR3 protein, so each entry shows the most common genes and DNA. The V and J calls follow TCRdb's processing rather than the paper's. The sample data list some 80,000 distinct CDR3 sequences, and 9% to 15% of these were observed just once. The ten largest account for less than 8.5% of the sample.

This was a case-control study nested in a cohort of healthcare workers in London, UK, who had nasopharyngeal swab PCR tests and blood samples taken every week. Healthcare workers were recruited between 23 and 31 March 2020, during the week of the UK lockdown, and were followed weekly for up to roughly 16 weeks. Spanning cysteine to phenylalanine, the CDR3 consists of 12 amino acids. This entry keeps only the CDR3 DNA: 36 bases, framed from base 1. The junction shows trimming of 8 bases on V and 4 bases on J, plus 11 bases between the germline ends. The germline V gene supplies CDR1 MNHEY and CDR2 SVGAGI.

The V gene is TRBV6-5 and the J gene is TRBJ1-2; the D gene is perhaps TRBD1, from 5 matching bases. Sequenced material: whole blood. The TCR sequence derives from an adult who was a healthcare worker with PCR-confirmed SARS-CoV-2 infection or an uninfected control (not recorded which). This receptor has the CDR3 CASSAGPYGYTF. The nucleotides are TGTGCCAGCTCCGCAGGGCCCTATGGCTACACCTTC.